Listed below are T cell receptor beta chains from one sample, sequenced in a study of beta chain features in type 1 diabetes. Assay: immunoSEQ multiplex PCR; the TCRdb copy retains only in-frame clones and omits some. The data contain around 500,000 clones, roughly 31% of them singletons. Sequenced input: naive CD4+ T cells from blood. These receptors all come from a man aged 18 to 29 in good health. CDR3s include the opening cysteine and the closing phenylalanine or tryptophan. Fields, in order: CDR3 DNA, CDR3 protein, J gene, D gene, clone size, V gene. D genes are given only for firm matches. Some rows mark clone size as missing; the rest say once, few, many or name a class of expanded clone.

cdr3_nt: TGTGCCAGCTTGACTATCACCGGTTACAATGAGCAGTTCTTC
cdr3_aa: CASLTITGYNEQFF
j_call: TRBJ2-1
d_call: -
clone_size: few
v_call: TRBV2

cdr3_nt: TGTGCCTACTCAAGGGACTTGTACGAGCAGTACTTC
cdr3_aa: CAYSRDLYEQYF
j_call: TRBJ2-7
d_call: -
clone_size: few
v_call: TRBV30

cdr3_nt: TGTGCCTGGAACAGGGGGCGCTCCACAGATACGCAGTATTTT
cdr3_aa: CAWNRGRSTDTQYF
j_call: TRBJ2-3
d_call: TRBD1
clone_size: -
v_call: TRBV30

cdr3_nt: TGTGCCAGCAGAGATTCGTCGGGTCATACGAACACCGGGGAGCTGTTTTTT
cdr3_aa: CASRDSSGHTNTGELFF
j_call: TRBJ2-2
d_call: -
clone_size: -
v_call: TRBV25-1

cdr3_nt: TGTGCCAGCAGCCCGGGGTACCAAGAGACCCAGTACTTC
cdr3_aa: CASSPGYQETQYF
j_call: TRBJ2-5
d_call: -
clone_size: -
v_call: TRBV7-8

cdr3_nt: TGTGCCAGCAGCTCTACAGGATACCAAGAGACCCAGTACTTC
cdr3_aa: CASSSTGYQETQYF
j_call: TRBJ2-5
d_call: -
clone_size: few
v_call: TRBV7-9

cdr3_nt: TGTGCCTGGAGTGTTACGGGATTCCAGCCCCAGCATTTT
cdr3_aa: CAWSVTGFQPQHF
j_call: TRBJ1-5
d_call: -
clone_size: -
v_call: TRBV30

cdr3_nt: TGCAGCGTTGATAAGGACAGGAGGACCTACAATGAGCAGTTCTTC
cdr3_aa: CSVDKDRRTYNEQFF
j_call: TRBJ2-1
d_call: TRBD1
clone_size: -
v_call: TRBV29-1

cdr3_nt: TGTGCCTGCAGGGACAGCTCCTACGAGCAGTACTTC
cdr3_aa: CACRDSSYEQYF
j_call: TRBJ2-7
d_call: TRBD1
clone_size: -
v_call: TRBV30

cdr3_nt: TGCGCCAGCAGCTTTGACCCATCTGGGGCCAACGTCCTGACTTTC
cdr3_aa: CASSFDPSGANVLTF
j_call: TRBJ2-6
d_call: -
clone_size: -
v_call: TRBV5-1

cdr3_nt: TGTGCCAGCAGCAGTCTTGGTCATCACCCGCCTCAAGAGACCCAGTACTTC
cdr3_aa: CASSSLGHHPPQETQYF
j_call: TRBJ2-5
d_call: -
clone_size: few
v_call: TRBV21-1

cdr3_nt: TGCAGCGTTGTAAGGCAGGACTACGAGCAGTACTTC
cdr3_aa: CSVVRQDYEQYF
j_call: TRBJ2-7
d_call: -
clone_size: -
v_call: TRBV29-1

cdr3_nt: TGTGCCAGTAGTCTTTACTTTAGGGGGACCGGCACAGATACGCAGTATTTT
cdr3_aa: CASSLYFRGTGTDTQYF
j_call: TRBJ2-3
d_call: -
clone_size: -
v_call: TRBV19

cdr3_nt: TGTGCCTGGAGTAGAACAGGGGTAGGTCCCTACGAGCAGTACTTC
cdr3_aa: CAWSRTGVGPYEQYF
j_call: TRBJ2-7
d_call: TRBD1
clone_size: few
v_call: TRBV30

cdr3_nt: TGTGCCAGCAGCTTAGCCGGACAAGGCAATGAGCAGTTCTTC
cdr3_aa: CASSLAGQGNEQFF
j_call: TRBJ2-1
d_call: -
clone_size: -
v_call: TRBV9

cdr3_nt: TGCAGCATACGGGACAGCTATTACAATCAGCCCCAGCATTTT
cdr3_aa: CSIRDSYYNQPQHF
j_call: TRBJ1-5
d_call: TRBD1
clone_size: few
v_call: TRBV29-1

cdr3_nt: TGTGCCAGCAGTGAATACCCACGTGGGGCACGCACTGAAGCTTTCTTT
cdr3_aa: CASSEYPRGARTEAFF
j_call: TRBJ1-1
d_call: -
clone_size: -
v_call: TRBV25-1

cdr3_nt: TGTGCCAGCAGCTCCCGGGGACTAGCGGGAGAGACCCAGTACTTC
cdr3_aa: CASSSRGLAGETQYF
j_call: TRBJ2-5
d_call: TRBD2
clone_size: few
v_call: TRBV7-2

cdr3_nt: TGCAGCGTTGTTTGGGGTTATAGAGATACGCAGTATTTT
cdr3_aa: CSVVWGYRDTQYF
j_call: TRBJ2-3
d_call: -
clone_size: -
v_call: TRBV29-1

cdr3_nt: TGCGCCAGCAGCTTAGGGACGGGAGGTCCCTACAATGAGCAGTTCTTC
cdr3_aa: CASSLGTGGPYNEQFF
j_call: TRBJ2-1
d_call: TRBD2
clone_size: -
v_call: TRBV5-1

cdr3_nt: TGTGCCTGGAGTGTACTGCCCCCTTACGAGCAGTACTTC
cdr3_aa: CAWSVLPPYEQYF
j_call: TRBJ2-7
d_call: -
clone_size: -
v_call: TRBV30

cdr3_nt: TGCGCCAGCAGCCAAGATAGGACTTATGGCTACACCTTC
cdr3_aa: CASSQDRTYGYTF
j_call: TRBJ1-2
d_call: -
clone_size: -
v_call: TRBV4-1

cdr3_nt: TGTGCCATCAGTGAGTCTTGGCAGGGGAGGGACAATGAGCAGTTCTTC
cdr3_aa: CAISESWQGRDNEQFF
j_call: TRBJ2-1
d_call: -
clone_size: -
v_call: TRBV10-3

cdr3_nt: TGTGCCAGCAGCTTTGCCACTAGCGGGAGCGTTAGTAATGAGCAGTTCTTC
cdr3_aa: CASSFATSGSVSNEQFF
j_call: TRBJ2-1
d_call: TRBD2
clone_size: -
v_call: TRBV5-4

cdr3_nt: TGTGCCAGTAGTGCCGGGCCCGGGGGTCCCGGGGAGCTGTTTTTT
cdr3_aa: CASSAGPGGPGELFF
j_call: TRBJ2-2
d_call: -
clone_size: -
v_call: TRBV19

cdr3_nt: TGTGCCAGCAGCTTAAGCAGCTACACCGGGGAGCTGTTTTTT
cdr3_aa: CASSLSSYTGELFF
j_call: TRBJ2-2
d_call: -
clone_size: -
v_call: TRBV7-9

cdr3_nt: TGCGCCAGCAGCTCCGGACTAGCGGAGTACAATGAGCAGTTCTTC
cdr3_aa: CASSSGLAEYNEQFF
j_call: TRBJ2-1
d_call: TRBD2
clone_size: few
v_call: TRBV5-1

cdr3_nt: TGTGCCAGCAGCGTTAGCGGGACCACAGATACGCAGTATTTT
cdr3_aa: CASSVSGTTDTQYF
j_call: TRBJ2-3
d_call: TRBD2
clone_size: few
v_call: TRBV9

cdr3_nt: TGCAGCGTTCCGTTCCTTCAGGGTTCGGGCACTGAAGCTTTCTTT
cdr3_aa: CSVPFLQGSGTEAFF
j_call: TRBJ1-1
d_call: -
clone_size: -
v_call: TRBV29-1

cdr3_nt: TGTGCCAGCAGCCCTAGGGGACTGCTCTACACCTTC
cdr3_aa: CASSPRGLLYTF
j_call: TRBJ1-2
d_call: -
clone_size: -
v_call: TRBV7-9

cdr3_nt: TGCGCCAGCAGCCCGGGCGATACAGGGGCAAATGAGCAGTTCTTC
cdr3_aa: CASSPGDTGANEQFF
j_call: TRBJ2-1
d_call: TRBD1
clone_size: few
v_call: TRBV5-1

cdr3_nt: TGTGCCAGCTCACCAAATGAAGAGACCCAGTACTTC
cdr3_aa: CASSPNEETQYF
j_call: TRBJ2-5
d_call: -
clone_size: few
v_call: TRBV18

cdr3_nt: TGTGCCAGCAGCGGACGGACAGGGGAAGAGACCCAGTACTTC
cdr3_aa: CASSGRTGEETQYF
j_call: TRBJ2-5
d_call: TRBD1
clone_size: -
v_call: TRBV7-9

cdr3_nt: TGCAGCGTTCGGACCGAGGGGAACACTGAAGCTTTCTTT
cdr3_aa: CSVRTEGNTEAFF
j_call: TRBJ1-1
d_call: -
clone_size: -
v_call: TRBV29-1

cdr3_nt: TGTGCCAGCAGCTTTGGGACTAGCGGGAGCTACGAGCAGTACTTC
cdr3_aa: CASSFGTSGSYEQYF
j_call: TRBJ2-7
d_call: TRBD2
clone_size: -
v_call: TRBV7-8

cdr3_nt: TGTGCCAGTAGGAGCCGCGGCACAGAGCAGTTCTTC
cdr3_aa: CASRSRGTEQFF
j_call: TRBJ2-1
d_call: -
clone_size: -
v_call: TRBV19

cdr3_nt: TGTGCCAGCAGCTTAGTGGGGACTAGCGGGAGTCCCCACGAGCAGTACTTC
cdr3_aa: CASSLVGTSGSPHEQYF
j_call: TRBJ2-7
d_call: TRBD2
clone_size: few
v_call: TRBV7-2